This T cell receptor beta chain was sequenced in a study of T cells in localized non-small cell lung cancer. The study, taken as a whole, reports: Uninvolved adjacent lung, not tumor, had the highest T cell clonality.

Germline V gives CDR1 LNHDA, CDR2 SQIVND (reference sequence). V lost 3 bases and J 8 bases, leaving 7 bases between the germline ends. This CDR3 comprises 11 residues. Method: immunoSEQ multiplex PCR; TCRdb's copy keeps in-frame clones and lacks some. This sample has tens of thousands of clones, with roughly 87% found just once. Concerning this clone itself: As yet, its antigen is unknown.

The chain carries TRBV19 and TRBJ1-2; D unclear. The sequencing here drew on peripheral blood, taken before any cancer treatment. This clonotype was obtained from a man between 35 and 75 years old with stage I squamous cell lung carcinoma. CDR3 protein: CASSIKGGYTF. The CDR3 nucleotides read TGTGCCAGTAGTATCAAGGGCGGCTACACCTTC.